This T cell receptor (beta chain) was sequenced for a study of cytomegalovirus exposure and HLA in healthy donors. CDR3 length: 14 amino acids. Study results and caveats: 150 to 200 TCR beta chains were listed as cytomegalovirus-associated.

For this clone: What it recognizes is unknown.

The PCR ran on 60 Vbeta and 13 Jbeta primers. Repertoires were generated with immunoSEQ multiplex PCR, while TCRdb's copy carries only in-frame clones and drops some. The sample lists 100,000 or so clones, 60% to 85% occurring once. The sample consisted of PBMCs. V usage is TRBV21-1 and J usage is TRBJ1-1; the tabulated D call, TRBD1, remains unverified against the DNA. TRBV21-1 is designated a pseudogene. The receptor was derived from a middle-aged woman in good health and CMV-seropositive. CDR3 nucleotides: TGTGCCAGCAGGAACAGGGGAGAGAACACTGAAGCTTTCTTT. Its translation is CASRNRGENTEAFF.